A single sample is the source of the 8 T cell receptor beta chains below, sequenced in a study of cytomegalovirus exposure and HLA in healthy donors. Primers: 60 Vbeta forward and 13 Jbeta reverse. The assay was immunoSEQ multiplex PCR, and TCRdb's table has in-frame clones only and misses some. The sample lists 150,000 to 200,000 clones, approximately 81% seen once, with roughly 2.1% in the top ten. Input material: PBMCs. These receptors all come from a woman aged 18-30 years in good health and CMV-seropositive.

The chain combines TRBV5-6 with TRBJ1-4, with D unresolved. Trimming took off 4 bases at V and 0 bases at J, with 10 bases between the two ends. CDR1 and CDR2 from the germline V gene are SGHDT and YYEEEE. The CDR3 is 15 amino acids. The CDR3 here is CASSASGSTNEKLFF. Here the CDR3 DNA reads TGTGCCAGCAGCGCCTCAGGTTCAACTAATGAAAAACTGTTTTTT.

The J gene is TRBJ2-7, the V gene TRBV11-2, with 7 bases matching TRBD2. CDR1 SGHAT and CDR2 FQNNGV come from the germline V gene. Trimming at V came to 4 bases and at J to 2 bases, leaving 8 bases not matched to a gene. This CDR3 is 15 amino acids long. CDR3 sequence: CASSSRTSLPYEQYF. The CDR3 DNA reads TGTGCCAGCAGCTCCCGGACTAGTCTCCCCTACGAGCAGTACTTC. Full variable domain (remainder filled in from reference TRBV11-2 and TRBJ2-7): EAGVAQSPRYKIIEKRQSVAFWCNPISGHATLYWYQQILGQGPKLLIQFQNNGVVDDSQLPKDRFSAERLKGVDSTLKIQPAKLEDSAVYLCASSSRTSLPYEQYFGPGTRLTVT.

The CDR3 bases are TGTGCCAGCAGCTCTATAGCGGGACCGAACACCGGGGAGCTGTTTTTT. It translates to CASSSIAGPNTGELFF. This rearrangement joins TRBV11-2 to TRBJ2-2, with 8 nucleotides matching TRBD2. The CDR3 spans 16 residues. Germline-derived CDR1 and CDR2 are SGHAT and FQNNGV. With 4 bases clipped from V and 0 bases from J, the junction kept 4 bases outside the gene matches.

The rearrangement links TRBV19 to TRBJ1-6, with a possible D match to TRBD1 (5 bases). V was shortened by 1 base and J by 5 bases, with 15 bases between the two germline ends. The CDR3 length is 17 residues. Germline assignment: CDR1 LNHDA and CDR2 SQIVND (reference sequence). The CDR3 here is CASSIAPGGKNNSPLHF. CDR3 coding DNA: TGTGCCAGTAGTATAGCGCCCGGGGGTAAGAATAATTCACCCCTCCACTTT.

V and J are TRBV29-1 and TRBJ1-2; D perhaps matches TRBD1 (6 bases). From germline, CDR1 is SQVTM and CDR2 ANQGSEA. V was shortened by 5 bases and J by 5 bases, with 12 bases between the two germline ends. The CDR3 sequence is 12 residues long. The CDR3 sequence: CSVTGTTYGYTF. The CDR3 DNA reads as TGCAGCGTTACCGGGACAACTTATGGCTACACCTTC.

The rearrangement uses TRBV6-1 and TRBJ2-7; D call uncertain. Per the germline V gene, CDR1 is MNHNS and CDR2 is SASEGT. The CDR3 covers 14 residues. Trimming pared 1 base from V and 2 bases from J, leaving 9 bases between. CDR3 DNA sequence: TGTGCCAGCAGTGAAGTAATAGGAGCCTACGAGCAGTACGTC. This translates into CASSEVIGAYEQYV.

V usage is TRBV6-6 and J usage is TRBJ2-7; tentatively, D is TRBD2 (5 bases). V gave up 5 bases and J gave up 5 bases, with 16 bases separating them. This CDR3 contains 14 residues. Germline CDR1 and CDR2: MNHNY and SVGAGI (reference sequence). The CDR3 spells CASSTRGRTDEQYF. CDR3 coding DNA: TGTGCCAGCAGTACCCGGGGTAGGACGGACGAGCAGTACTTC.

The chain has TRBV6-6 and TRBJ1-6, with a possible D match to TRBD1 (5 bases). The V end was cut by 8 bases, the J end by 15 bases, with 17 bases between. Germline lookup yields CDR1 MNHNY and CDR2 SVGAGI (reference sequence). CDR3 length equals 12 residues. The CDR3 loop reads CASRSTGERLHF. The CDR3 nucleotides read TGTGCCAGCCGGTCCACAGGTGAGCGCCTCCACTTT.